Included here is one T cell receptor beta chain sequence, with context. The sample originates from a study of blood T cell repertoires in COVID-19. Assignment of participants to cohorts was predicated upon participant-reported clinical history. All recovered Cohort 3 donors got two negative PCRs, got clearance, or saw symptom resolution. Using immunoSEQ multiplex PCR, the repertoire was profiled, and TCRdb retains in-frame clones only, with some absent. This table has 150,000 to 250,000 clones, around 87% appearing once. V shed 1 base and J shed 1 base, with 10 bases lying between them. The V gene's germline CDR1 is SGHVS and CDR2 FQNEAQ. This CDR3 comprises 15 residues.

The specimen sequenced was PBMCs or T cells enriched from blood (not recorded which). The rearrangement joins TRBV7-8 to TRBJ1-1; D is possibly TRBD1 (6 bases). This receptor was taken from a woman aged 25-40 years who had recovered from COVID-19. CDR3 DNA sequence: TGTGCCAGCAGCTTAGTTAACAGGGCGAACACTGAAGCTTTCTTT. It encodes CASSLVNRANTEAFF.